This T cell receptor (beta chain) emerged from a study of blood T cell repertoires in COVID-19. About the study: The study drew acute and convalescent COVID-19 samples from the United States, Italy and Spain. PBMCs, B-cell-depleted T cells, or T cells provided the cDNA or gDNA that made up the material.

In the authors' methods: From reference gene primer amplification, estimates of nucleated cell counts were derived. Profiled with immunoSEQ multiplex PCR; TCRdb holds only in-frame clones, not every one. V, J and clone size are taken as reported in that table, and D and trimming were inferred from the DNA itself. The top ten clones hold more than 0.75% of a sample with roughly 160,000 clones, about 85% of them seen once. The sample taken for sequencing was peripheral blood. The receptor's source is a man younger than 35 with acute or convalescent COVID-19.

The chain's CDR3 is CASSQVFEAYEQYF. CDR3 sequence (DNA): TGCGCCAGCAGCCAAGTGTTCGAGGCCTACGAGCAGTACTTC. This rearrangement joins TRBV4-1 to TRBJ2-7; D is unclear. This CDR3 is 14 amino acids long. The germline V gene has CDR1 MGHRA and CDR2 YSYEKL. Trimming left V 1 base short and J 2 bases short, with 9 bases between.